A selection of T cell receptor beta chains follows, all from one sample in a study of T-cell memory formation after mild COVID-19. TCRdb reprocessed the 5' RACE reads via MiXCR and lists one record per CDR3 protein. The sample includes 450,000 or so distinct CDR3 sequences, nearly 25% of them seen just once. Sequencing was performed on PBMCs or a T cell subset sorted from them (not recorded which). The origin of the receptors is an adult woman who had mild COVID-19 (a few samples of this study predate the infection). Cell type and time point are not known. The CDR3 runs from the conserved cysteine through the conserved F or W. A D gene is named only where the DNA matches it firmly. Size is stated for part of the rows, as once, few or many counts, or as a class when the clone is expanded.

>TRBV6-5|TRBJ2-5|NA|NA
TGTGCCAGCCAAGGGGCAAACCAAGAGACCCAGTACTTC
CASQGANQETQYF
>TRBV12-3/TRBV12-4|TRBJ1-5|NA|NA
TGTGCCAGCAGTTTATCAGCAGGGGGCAATCAGCCCCAGCATTTT
CASSLSAGGNQPQHF
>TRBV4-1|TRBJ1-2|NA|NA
TGCGCCAGCAGGGATAGGTCTTGGGGAAATTGGAGGTACACCTTC
CASRDRSWGNWRYTF
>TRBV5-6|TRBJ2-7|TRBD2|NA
TGTGCCAGCAGCTTGATGCGGGGGGTCTCCTACGAGCAGTACTTC
CASSLMRGVSYEQYF
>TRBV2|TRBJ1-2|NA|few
TGTGCCAGCAGTCAGGGGTCAGGCTATGGCTACACCTTC
CASSQGSGYGYTF
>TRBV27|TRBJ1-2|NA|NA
TGTGCCAGCAGTTCTTATAGGTCGGGCTATGGCTACACCTTC
CASSSYRSGYGYTF
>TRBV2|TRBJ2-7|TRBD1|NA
TGTGCCAGCAGTGAATCACAGGGGAGCTACTACGAGCAGTACTTC
CASSESQGSYYEQYF
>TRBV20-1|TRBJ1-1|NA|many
TGCAGTGCGCCCAGGCCCAACAGGGAGAACACTGAAGCTTTCTTT
CSAPRPNRENTEAFF
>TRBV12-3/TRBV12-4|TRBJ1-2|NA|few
TGTGCCAGCAGTTTAATTCAGGGATACGGCTACACCTTC
CASSLIQGYGYTF
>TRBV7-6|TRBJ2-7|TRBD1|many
TGTGCCAGCAGCTTAGAGGGACAGCCAGCCTACGAGCAGTACTTC
CASSLEGQPAYEQYF
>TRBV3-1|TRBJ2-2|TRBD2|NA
TGTGCCAGCAGCCAAGATGACGGGACTAGCGGTCACACCGGGGAGCTGTTTTTT
CASSQDDGTSGHTGELFF
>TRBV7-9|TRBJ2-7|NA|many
TGTGCCAGCAGCTTCTTGGAGATCTCCTACGAGCAGTACTTC
CASSFLEISYEQYF
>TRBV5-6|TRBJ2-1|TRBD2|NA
TGTGCCAGCAGCTTGTGGCTAGCGGGAGATTTGTACAATGAGCAGTTCTTC
CASSLWLAGDLYNEQFF
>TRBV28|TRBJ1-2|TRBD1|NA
TGTGCCAGCAGTTTCCCCAAGACAGGGCTATGGGCTAAAGGCTACACCTTC
CASSFPKTGLWAKGYTF
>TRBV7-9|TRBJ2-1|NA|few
TGTGCCAGCAGCTTAGGGGAGAAGCAGTTCTTC
CASSLGEKQFF
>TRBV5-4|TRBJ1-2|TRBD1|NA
TGTGCCAGCAGCTTCGGGTTAACAGGGGGCCATGGCTACACCTTC
CASSFGLTGGHGYTF
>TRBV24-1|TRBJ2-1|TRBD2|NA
TGTGCCACCAGTGACCGAACTAGCGGACGGCCCAGTGAGCAGTTCTTC
CATSDRTSGRPSEQFF
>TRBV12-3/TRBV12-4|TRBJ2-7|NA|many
TGTGCCAGCAGCTTCCGGAGCTCCTACGAGCAGTACTTC
CASSFRSSYEQYF
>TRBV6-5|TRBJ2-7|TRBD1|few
TGTGCCAGCAGTAAAGGACAGGGTTCGTTGTTGGGAATCGAGCAGTACTTC
CASSKGQGSLLGIEQYF
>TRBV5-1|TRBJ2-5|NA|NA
TGCGCCAGCAGCTTGGGACTAGACCAAGAGACCCAGTACTTC
CASSLGLDQETQYF
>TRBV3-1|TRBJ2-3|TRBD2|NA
TGTGCCAGCAGCCGTTGGGAGGGGTCGGACACAGATACGCAGTATTTT
CASSRWEGSDTDTQYF
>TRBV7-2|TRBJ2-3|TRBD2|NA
TGTGCCAACAGCTTAGGATCACTAGCGGGGGTGGGTACAGATACGCAGTATTTT
CANSLGSLAGVGTDTQYF
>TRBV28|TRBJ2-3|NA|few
TGTGCCAGCAGTCCCCCGTCAGGAGGGGGTACGACAGATACGCAGTATTTT
CASSPPSGGGTTDTQYF
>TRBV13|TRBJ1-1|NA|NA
TGTGCCAGCAGCCGCACTCGTCTTTGGGTCAGTCGCACTGAAGCTTTCTTT
CASSRTRLWVSRTEAFF
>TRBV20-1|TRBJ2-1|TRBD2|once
TGCAGTGCTGGGACTAGCGGGGGTGCCTACAATGAGCAGTTCTTC
CSAGTSGGAYNEQFF
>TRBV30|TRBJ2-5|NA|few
TGTGCCTGGAGCGGGGTAGAGACCCAGTACTTC
CAWSGVETQYF
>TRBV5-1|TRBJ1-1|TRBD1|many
TGCGCCAGCAGCTTGACAGGGGGCGATACTGAAGCTTTCTTT
CASSLTGGDTEAFF
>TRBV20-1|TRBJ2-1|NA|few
TGCAGTGCTAGACCCGGAGGCCGACCCTTCAATGAGCAGTTCTTC
CSARPGGRPFNEQFF
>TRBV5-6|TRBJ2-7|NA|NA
TGTGCCAGCAGCTCGGGGGCTAGCTCCTACGAGCAGTACTTC
CASSSGASSYEQYF
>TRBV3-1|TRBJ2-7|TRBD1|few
TGTGCCAGCACCCCGGGACAGGGATCTTATGAGCAGTACTTC
CASTPGQGSYEQYF
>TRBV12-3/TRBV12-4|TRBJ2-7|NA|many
TGTGCCAGCAGTTTACGGATTTCCTACGAGCAGTACTTC
CASSLRISYEQYF
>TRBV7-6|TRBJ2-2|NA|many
TGTGCCAGCAGCCAGGTAGCGGCGAACACCGGGGAGCTGTTTTTT
CASSQVAANTGELFF
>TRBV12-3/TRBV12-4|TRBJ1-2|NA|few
TGTGCCAGCAGTTTAGGTTACTATGGCTACACCTTC
CASSLGYYGYTF
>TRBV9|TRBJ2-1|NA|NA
TGTGCCAGCAGCGCACCCGGTGAGCAGTTCTTC
CASSAPGEQFF
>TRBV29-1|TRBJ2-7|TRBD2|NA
TGCAGCGTTGATCCACAACCTGCCGGGACTAATGACTACGAGCAGTACTTC
CSVDPQPAGTNDYEQYF
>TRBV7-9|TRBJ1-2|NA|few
TGTGCCAGCAGCTCTGACAGCCTCCTCGTCAATGGCTACACCTTC
CASSSDSLLVNGYTF
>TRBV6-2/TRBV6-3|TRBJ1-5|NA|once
TGTGCCAGCAGTTCTTACAGTGGCAATCAGCCCCAGCATTTT
CASSSYSGNQPQHF
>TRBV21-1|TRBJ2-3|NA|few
TGTGCCAGCAGCAAAGACCGACTAGCGGGAGGAACAGATACGCAGTATTTT
CASSKDRLAGGTDTQYF
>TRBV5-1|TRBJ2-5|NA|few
TGCGCCAGCAGCCCAGGAGGAGAGACCCAAGAGACCCAGTACTTC
CASSPGGETQETQYF
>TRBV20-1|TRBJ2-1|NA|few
TGCAGTGCTAGACGCCGGCTCAGCTCCTACAATGAGCAGTTCTTC
CSARRRLSSYNEQFF
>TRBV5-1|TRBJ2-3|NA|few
TGCGCCAGCAGACCCGACGGGACTAGCACAGATACGCAGTATTTT
CASRPDGTSTDTQYF
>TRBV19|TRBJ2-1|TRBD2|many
TGTGCCAGTTCGCCTTACGAATTCCCGGGACTAGCGGGAGGGGGGACCTACAATGAGCAGTTCTTC
CASSPYEFPGLAGGGTYNEQFF
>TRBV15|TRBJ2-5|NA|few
TGTGCCACCAGCCCGACCCGGTCCCCAGGAATCCAATACCAAGAGACCCAGTACTTC
CATSPTRSPGIQYQETQYF
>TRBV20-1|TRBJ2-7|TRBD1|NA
TGCAGTGCTATAATTGAGGACAGGGGAACCTACGAGCAGTACTTC
CSAIIEDRGTYEQYF
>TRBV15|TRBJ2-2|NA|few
TGTGCCACCAGCAGAGATGGGACGATCTCGGTGTCCGGGGAGCTGTTTTTT
CATSRDGTISVSGELFF
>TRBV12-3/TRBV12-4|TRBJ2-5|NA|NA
TGTGCCAGCAGTTGGGCCGGGGTGTCGGGGACCCAGTACTTC
CASSWAGVSGTQYF
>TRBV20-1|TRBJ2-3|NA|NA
TGCAGTGCTAGAGTCGGGACACGCCTTGCCACAGATACGCAGTATTTT
CSARVGTRLATDTQYF
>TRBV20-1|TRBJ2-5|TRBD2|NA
TGCAGTGCTCTTAGGGGACTAGCGGGAGAGACCCAGTACTTC
CSALRGLAGETQYF
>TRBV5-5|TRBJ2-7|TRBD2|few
TGTGCCAGCAGCTTGGAGGGACTAGCGGGAGGAGAGCAGTACTTC
CASSLEGLAGGEQYF
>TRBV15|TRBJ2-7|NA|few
TGTGCCACCAGCAGAGATTATATAACCTCCTACGAGCAGTACTTC
CATSRDYITSYEQYF
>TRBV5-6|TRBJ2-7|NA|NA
TGTGCCAGCAGCTCCCCGGCCCGGGACATCTCCTACGAGCAGTACTTC
CASSSPARDISYEQYF